Each of the 17 T cell receptor beta chains below was sequenced from the same sample in a study of breast tumors, draining lymph nodes, adjacent tissues. From the multiplex PCR reads, TCRdb called clonotypes with MiXCR, one entry per CDR3 protein. The sample lists approximately 120,000 distinct CDR3 sequences; 20% to 25% were seen once. Axillary draining lymph nodes of breast cancer patients supplied the node samples. The sequencing input was axillary lymph node tissue. These receptor sequences come from a female donor with breast cancer. Some clones in this sample may be carry-over from other donors' samples.

This clonotype appeared a few times. This chain links TRBV16 with TRBJ1-5; D remains unclear. Deletions cut 1 base from V and 7 bases from J, with 8 bases between. The germline V gene has CDR1 KGHSY and CDR2 FQNENV. There are 13 residues in the CDR3. The CDR3 nucleotides are TGTGCCAGCAGCCAATATTCAGCGCAGCCCCAGCATTTT. Encoded protein: CASSQYSAQPQHF.

On this clonotype itself: A read error is possible here, since a much larger clone lies one base away. V and J are TRBV6-1 and TRBJ2-7, with D unresolved. Trimming stripped 4 bases from V and 2 bases from J, with 6 bases between. The CDR3 is 12 amino acids. Per germline, CDR1 MNHNS and CDR2 SASEGT. As DNA, the CDR3 is TGTGCCAGCAGTGCGACTCCCTACGAGCAGTACTTC. This sequence encodes CASSATPYEQYF.

To note about this clonotype: A clone one base away is much larger, so this may be a read error. The CDR3 ends on some other residue instead of the conserved phenylalanine or tryptophan, so this is likely a read error. The chain joins TRBV3-1 to TRBJ1-6, with D unclear. The CDR3 runs to 13 residues. V was cut by 1 base and J by 7 bases, with 5 bases left in between. Germline V gene sequence: CDR1 LGHDT, CDR2 YNNKEL (reference sequence). The CDR3 reads CASSQGGNSPLHI. The DNA for the CDR3 is TGTGCCAGCAGCCAAGGTGGGAATTCACCCCTCCACATT.

This clonotype was counted between two and nine times. This could be a read error, since a much larger clone is one nucleotide away. The chain uses TRBV6-1 and TRBJ2-7; 15 bases line up with TRBD2. In germline, CDR1 is MNHNS, CDR2 SASEGT. This CDR3 comprises 19 residues. Written as DNA, the CDR3 is TGTGTCAGCACCCTTCCTCGGACTAGCGGGAGGGGAAGCTCCTACGAGCAGTACTTC. It yields the protein CVSTLPRTSGRGSSYEQYF.

This clonotype showed up many times. The chain links TRBV5-1 to TRBJ2-7; 10 bases align to TRBD1. Germline-derived CDR1 and CDR2 are SGHRS and YFSETQ. The CDR3 consists of 14 residues. After removal of 4 bases from V and 9 bases from J, the junction contained 10 bases not matched to a gene. This chain's CDR3 is CASSPGTGASAQYF. The CDR3 bases are TGCGCCAGCAGCCCCGGGACAGGGGCGTCGGCGCAGTACTTC.

With respect to this clonotype: This may come from a read error, since a much larger clone is one base off. This likely comes from a read error, as the CDR3 has no conserved phenylalanine or tryptophan at its end. The rearrangement links TRBV2 to TRBJ1-5; D possibly corresponds to TRBD1 (5 bases). Looked up from germline, CDR1 is SNHLY and CDR2 is FYNNEI. V was cut by 6 bases and J by 7 bases, with 16 bases left in between. This CDR3 is 14 amino acids long. CDR3 DNA: TGTGCCAGCAGCTCCTCGGGGGAGCAGCAGCCCCAGCATTCT. Translation: CASSSSGEQQPQHS.

This clonotype came up many times. The chain has TRBV20-1 and TRBJ2-3; 14 bases map to TRBD2. CDR1 is DFQATT and CDR2 is SNEGSKA in the germline V gene (reference sequence). Trimming at V came to 5 bases and at J to 4 bases, leaving 8 bases not matched to a gene. The CDR3 has 16 amino acids. Here the CDR3 reads CSAGRGTSGGSDTQYF. The CDR3 DNA sequence: TGCAGTGCTGGTAGAGGGACTAGCGGGGGCTCAGATACGCAGTATTTT.

Concerning this clonotype itself: A much larger clone lies one base from this, so it may be a read error. The V and J genes are TRBV5-6 and TRBJ1-3; weak D call: TRBD1 (6 bases). Trimming stripped 2 bases from V and 0 bases from J, with 12 bases between. The length of the CDR3 is 16 residues. Germline-derived CDR1 and CDR2 are SGHDT and YYEEEE. CDR3 in amino acids: CASSFYRALSGNTIYF. CDR3 sequence (DNA): TGTGCCAGCAGCTTTTACAGGGCTCTCTCTGGAAACACCATATATTTT.

This clonotype was detected ten times or more. The chain has TRBV5-1 and TRBJ2-3; TRBD2 is a possible D gene (6 bases). Germline V gene sequence: CDR1 SGHRS, CDR2 YFSETQ. V lost 0 bases and J lost 2, with 19 bases in between. There are 18 residues in the CDR3. The CDR3 is CASSLGLAPGGITDTQYF. Here the CDR3 DNA reads TGCGCCAGCAGCTTGGGACTCGCGCCCGGGGGAATCACAGATACGCAGTATTTT.

The sample holds many counts of this clonotype. V and J are TRBV9 and TRBJ1-2; D perhaps matches TRBD1 (6 bases). V was clipped by 4 bases and J by 4 bases, with 14 bases between them. Germline loops: CDR1 SGDLS, CDR2 YYNGEE. There are 14 residues in the CDR3. The CDR3 reads CASSKEGGLYGYTF. Written as DNA, the CDR3 is TGTGCCAGCAGCAAAGAAGGGGGGCTCTATGGCTACACCTTC.

This clonotype was seen repeatedly, ten times or more. The chain links TRBV20-1 to TRBJ1-2; D unclear. CDR3 length: 12 residues. V was trimmed by 2 bases and J by 8 bases, leaving 12 bases between them. Per the germline V gene, CDR1 is DFQATT and CDR2 is SNEGSKA (reference sequence). This CDR3 is CSARSGLGGYTF. In DNA, the CDR3 is TGCAGTGCTAGATCTGGGTTGGGGGGCTACACCTTC.

This clonotype was counted between two and nine times. V and J are TRBV3-1 and TRBJ1-2, with a tentative D call TRBD1 (5 bases). The germline gives CDR1 LGHDT, CDR2 YNNKEL (reference sequence). The CDR3 consists of 13 residues. V lost 0 bases and J lost 4, with 6 bases in between. Here the CDR3 DNA reads TGTGCCAGCAGCCAAGAACAGGTCTATGGCTACACCTTC. This sequence encodes CASSQEQVYGYTF.

About this clonotype: A read error is possible here, since a much larger clone lies one base away. The chain is built from TRBV7-2 and TRBJ2-1; maybe TRBD1 (9 bases). Germline V CDR1 and CDR2: SGHTA, FQGNSA. This CDR3 is 15 amino acids long. CDR3 bases: TGTGTCAGCAGCTTAGCGGGACAGGGTTCGAATGAGCAGTTCTTC. Its translation is CVSSLAGQGSNEQFF.

V usage is TRBV28 and J usage is TRBJ2-7, with 9 bases identical to TRBD1. The J segment lost 12 bases and the V segment lost 8 bases, leaving 20 bases of the junction unmatched. Germline CDR1 MDHEN, CDR2 SYDVKM. This CDR3 region has 15 residues. Here the CDR3 reads CASLPWDRARGLLYF. The CDR3 DNA is TGTGCCAGCCTCCCGTGGGACAGGGCGCGGGGTTTGTTGTACTTC.

This clonotype has at least ten counts. The J gene is TRBJ2-7, the V gene TRBV10-2, with 7 bases matching TRBD1. V shed 6 bases, J shed 7 bases, and the junction held 6 bases outside the gene matches. Germline values: CDR1 WSHSY, CDR2 SAAADI. The CDR3 sequence is 12 residues long. CDR3 residues: CASRLDRVEQYF. The DNA of the CDR3 is TGCGCCAGCAGGCTCGACAGGGTAGAGCAGTACTTC.

Remarks on this clonotype: This may stem from a read error, because a much larger clone lies one nucleotide away. The chain is built from TRBV3-1 and TRBJ1-3; 8 bases fit TRBD1. The CDR3 consists of 14 residues. The ends lost 4 bases at V and 3 bases at J; junction bases unmatched: 2. Germline V gene lookup returns CDR1 LGHDT and CDR2 YNNKEL (reference sequence). CDR3 region: CASSLRGLGNTIYF. The CDR3 DNA follows: TGTGCCAGCAGCCTCAGGGGGCTTGGAAACACCATATATTTT.

This clonotype came up many times. V usage is TRBV9 and J usage is TRBJ2-1; TRBD2 agrees at 13 bases. CDR1 is SGDLS and CDR2 is YYNGEE in the germline V gene. The J segment lost 5 bases and the V segment lost 4 bases, leaving 6 bases of the junction unmatched. The CDR3 loop spans 16 amino acids. CDR3 loop: CASSKTSGRAHNEQFF. CDR3 sequence (DNA): TGTGCCAGCAGCAAAACTAGCGGGAGGGCCCACAATGAGCAGTTCTTC.